Given below is one T cell receptor beta chain in context. Its antigen is not known. PCR was performed a second time for about 7 to 11 cycles using a sample-barcoded 5' primer and a J-beta primer mix. TCRdb called the 5' RACE reads again in MiXCR, with one record for every CDR3 protein. The sample holds some 1.4 million distinct CDR3 sequences, 42% seen once. The V and J ends lost 5 bases and 2 bases, in that order; junction bases with no gene match: 9. CDR1 SGHVS and CDR2 FNYEAQ come from the germline V gene. This CDR3 comprises 17 residues. Every sample gave at least 5 micrograms of total RNA when it was extracted. This sample stems from a study of blood T cells in healthy people across ages. Study-level points and caveats: Age showed a roughly linear inverse relationship with TCR beta diversity per million T cells. Strongly correlated with naive T cell percentage was TCR beta diversity. Versus aged donors, long-lived donors had higher diversity and more naive CD4+ cells.

The sample taken for sequencing was blood. The sequence was collected from a woman under 30 in good health. V usage is TRBV7-6 and J usage is TRBJ2-3; 11 nucleotides line up with TRBD2. CDR3 protein: CASSDRLAGKTTDTQYF. CDR3 DNA: TGTGCCAGCAGCGACCGACTAGCGGGAAAAACCACAGATACGCAGTATTTT.